The 30 T cell receptor beta chains presented below share a single source sample, sequenced in a study of T cell repertoires in cytomegalovirus infection. TCRdb recomputed calls from the reads with MiXCR, one row per CDR3 protein. The sample consists of 510,000 or so distinct CDR3 sequences, around 27% of them appearing once. Material for sequencing was PBMCs. The receptors were sampled from a human donor in good health (CMV status not recorded). Some clones in this sample may be carry-over from other donors' samples.

This chain joins TRBV7-9 and TRBJ1-4, with TRBD1 as a possible D gene (6 bases). The germline gives CDR1 SEHNR, CDR2 FQNEAQ (reference sequence). V lost 4 bases and J lost 4, with 10 bases in between. CDR3 length equals 14 residues. Written as DNA, the CDR3 is TGTGCCAGCAGCTCCAGGGGCGGTAATGAAAAACTGTTTTTT. Encoded protein: CASSSRGGNEKLFF.

This clonotype was found many times. This sequence joins TRBV6-5 and TRBJ1-1; D is perhaps TRBD1 (5 bases). The germline CDR1 and CDR2 sequences are MNHEY and SVGAGI. Trimming took 5 bases from V and 4 from J, leaving 11 bases between them. The CDR3 consists of 13 residues. The CDR3, as DNA: TGTGCCAGCAGTACCACCAGGGTCACTGAAGCTTTCTTT. Protein sequence: CASSTTRVTEAFF.

In DNA form, the CDR3 reads TGCAGTGCTAAGACTAGCGGGACTGAGCAGTTCTTC. Its translation is CSAKTSGTEQFF. The chain is built from TRBV20-1 and TRBJ2-1; the match to TRBD2 covers 11 bases. Germline assignment: CDR1 DFQATT and CDR2 SNEGSKA (reference sequence). This CDR3 is 12 amino acids long. After removal of 4 bases from V and 9 bases from J, the junction contained 2 bases not matched to a gene.

This clonotype was recorded a few times. This rearrangement joins TRBV19 to TRBJ2-7, with 8 positions matching TRBD1. CDR1 is LNHDA and CDR2 is SQIVND in the germline V gene (reference sequence). V lost 5 bases to trimming and J lost 7 bases; unmatched junction nucleotides: 10. The CDR3 spans 14 residues. The CDR3 reads CASSLTGAEGEQYV. The CDR3 DNA follows: TGTGCCAGTAGTTTGACAGGGGCCGAGGGGGAGCAGTACGTC.

CDR3 amino acids: CASSEGTSPLYEQYV. The CDR3 region has the DNA TGTGCCAGCAGTGAAGGGACTAGTCCCTTGTACGAGCAGTACGTC. The chain recombines TRBV6-1 with TRBJ2-7; TRBD2 matches at 7 bases. The J segment lost 4 bases and the V segment lost 1 base, leaving 7 bases of the junction unmatched. The V gene's germline CDR1 is MNHNS and CDR2 SASEGT. The CDR3 is made up of 15 amino acids.

The rearrangement joins TRBV4-1 to TRBJ2-7; D not certain. V shed 2 bases and J shed 0 bases, with 8 bases lying between them. CDR3 length equals 14 residues. Per germline, CDR1 MGHRA and CDR2 YSYEKL. The CDR3 is CASSQFLGSYEQYV. The CDR3 nucleotides read TGCGCCAGCAGCCAATTCCTAGGCTCCTACGAGCAGTACGTC.

This clonotype was seen repeatedly, ten times or more. J is TRBJ2-1 and V is TRBV7-2; 7 bases match TRBD2. V trimming: 7 bases; J trimming: 7 bases; junction bases outside the gene matches: 13. The CDR3 covers 15 residues. Germline V gene sequence: CDR1 SGHTA, CDR2 FQGNSA. CDR3 region: CASNAWAGEGNEQFF. CDR3 nucleotide sequence: TGTGCCAGCAACGCGTGGGCGGGAGAAGGGAATGAGCAGTTCTTC.

This clonotype was picked up a small number of times. The chain combines TRBV20-1 with TRBJ1-5; perhaps TRBD1 as D (5 bases). This CDR3 is 10 amino acids long. Trimming took off 6 bases at V and 7 bases at J, with 7 bases between the two ends. Germline CDR1 is DFQATT and CDR2 is SNEGSKA (reference sequence). The CDR3 DNA is TGCAGTGCCCCAGGGCAGCCCCAGCATTTT. Residues: CSAPGQPQHF.

This clonotype was seen many times. V gene TRBV12-3 or TRBV12-4 combines with J gene TRBJ1-1; D is ambiguous. The CDR3 loop spans 13 amino acids. The ends were cut back, 3 bases at V and 4 bases at J, with 9 bases in the middle. This chain's CDR3 is CASSLGPSTEAFF. The CDR3 nucleotides are TGTGCCAGCAGTTTGGGTCCGAGCACTGAAGCTTTCTTT.

This rearrangement joins TRBV6-2 or TRBV6-3 to TRBJ2-3, with D perhaps TRBD1 or TRBD2 (5 bases each). The V gene lost 0 bases and the J gene lost 4 bases, with 14 bases spanning the gap. This CDR3 has 16 residues. The germline CDR1 and CDR2 sequences are MNHEY and SVGEGT. CDR3 region: CASSYSRGARADTQYF. The CDR3, as DNA: TGTGCCAGCAGTTACTCGAGGGGAGCGAGGGCAGATACGCAGTATTTT.

V is TRBV7-9 and J is TRBJ1-2; D might be TRBD1 (5 bases). This CDR3 comprises 15 residues. CDR1 SEHNR and CDR2 FQNEAQ come from the germline V gene (reference sequence). V lost 5 bases to trimming and J lost 8 bases, with 21 bases between them. Here the CDR3 DNA reads TGTGCCAGCAGCATCCAGGGTGGACAACTGCACGGCTACACCTTC. Translating gives CASSIQGGQLHGYTF.

The chain employs TRBV12-3 or TRBV12-4 and TRBJ2-2; D gene uncertain. The CDR3 sequence is 14 residues long. Trimming shortened V by 7 bases and J by 2 bases, and 11 bases separated the two germline ends. In DNA form, the CDR3 reads TGTGCCAGCACGCAACAGCTAAACACCGGGGAGCTGTTTTTT. Its translation: CASTQQLNTGELFF.

V usage is TRBV6-6 and J usage is TRBJ2-6, with D tentatively TRBD2 (6 bases). V was cut by 6 bases and J by 0 bases, with 18 bases left in between. Germline V gene sequence: CDR1 MNHNY, CDR2 SVGAGI (reference sequence). The CDR3 has 18 amino acids. CDR3 bases: TGTGCCAGCAGCTCTCGGCGGGGCCTGCTCTCTGGGGCCAACGTCCTGACTTTC. Translating it yields CASSSRRGLLSGANVLTF.

The chain combines TRBV6-2 or TRBV6-3 with TRBJ1-2, with TRBD1 identical over 8 bases. This CDR3 region has 17 residues. Losses at the gene ends were 2 bases for V and 2 bases for J; bases not matched to a gene: 10. CDR1 is MNHEY and CDR2 is SVGEGT in the germline V gene. CDR3 DNA: TGTGCCAGCAGTTACCCTACGACAGGGGCGATCAACTATGGCTACACCTTC. Its protein is CASSYPTTGAINYGYTF.

The chain uses TRBV19 and TRBJ2-2; a weak D match, TRBD2 (6 bases). V lost 3 bases and J lost 6, with 14 bases in between. The CDR3 contains 15 residues. From germline, CDR1 is LNHDA and CDR2 SQIVND (reference sequence). The CDR3 nucleotides read TGTGCCAGTAGTATGGGACTTCCGGCTTCCGGGGAGCTGTTTTTT. Its translation is CASSMGLPASGELFF.

The gene calls are TRBV29-1 and TRBJ1-1, with D perhaps TRBD1 (6 bases). The CDR3 spans 14 residues. With 7 bases removed from V and 0 bases from J, the gap between germline ends came to 15 bases. CDR1 and CDR2 from the germline V gene are SQVTM and ANQGSEA. For the CDR3, the DNA is TGCAGCGGGGACATAACAGGGATGAACACTGAAGCTTTCTTT. It encodes CSGDITGMNTEAFF.

The chain employs TRBV24-1 and TRBJ1-2; possibly TRBD1 for D (6 bases). CDR3 length equals 13 residues. Germline V gene sequence: CDR1 KGHDR, CDR2 SFDVKD. V was shortened by 7 bases and J by 8 bases, with 16 bases between the two germline ends. The CDR3 region is CATSGYWGGGYTF. CDR3 nucleotide sequence: TGTGCCACCAGCGGATATTGGGGGGGCGGCTACACCTTC.

There are many counts of this clonotype. This chain joins TRBV7-2 and TRBJ2-7; TRBD2 aligns across 10 bases. Unmatched junction bases numbered 5, after V lost 5 bases and J lost 1 base. This CDR3 is built from 15 residues. The germline V gene has CDR1 SGHTA and CDR2 FQGNSA. This CDR3 reads CASSITSGTSYEQYV. Written as DNA, the CDR3 is TGTGCCAGCAGCATTACTAGCGGGACTTCCTACGAGCAGTACGTC.

In its sample, this clonotype was seen many times. The chain combines TRBV7-2 with TRBJ2-1; no firm D call. The CDR3 spans 14 residues. CDR1 and CDR2 from the germline V gene are SGHTA and FQGNSA. Trimming pared 5 bases from V and 4 bases from J, leaving 12 bases between. Here the CDR3 DNA reads TGTGCCAGCAGCCCAGGACGGCAATACAATGAGCAGTTCTTC. It codes for CASSPGRQYNEQFF.

This clonotype was found a few times. The chain recombines TRBV6-6 with TRBJ2-7; the match to TRBD2 covers 7 bases. Germline loops: CDR1 MNHNY, CDR2 SVGAGI (reference sequence). The CDR3 has 18 residues. V gave up 0 bases and J gave up 0 bases; unmatched junction bases: 11. This chain's CDR3 is CASSYSGRGGGSSYEQYF. The CDR3 region has the DNA TGTGCCAGCAGTTACTCGGGACGGGGCGGGGGAAGCTCCTACGAGCAGTACTTC.

The gene calls are TRBV6-2 or TRBV6-3 and TRBJ2-1, with 7 bases lining up with TRBD1. The CDR3 loop spans 16 amino acids. The germline CDR1 and CDR2 sequences are MNHEY and SVGEGT. Trimming took 8 bases from V and 2 from J; bases not matched to a gene: 12. In DNA form, the CDR3 reads TGTGCCAGCGGACAGAGAACAGGGGAACCCTACAATGAGCAGTTCTTC. It encodes CASGQRTGEPYNEQFF.

This sequence joins TRBV5-1 and TRBJ2-5; D gene unclear. The CDR3 loop spans 15 amino acids. The germline V gene has CDR1 SGHRS and CDR2 YFSETQ. V was shortened by 0 bases and J by 2 bases, with 11 bases between the two germline ends. CDR3 loop: CASSLANTDQETQYF. CDR3 in DNA: TGCGCCAGCAGCTTGGCCAACACAGATCAAGAGACCCAGTACTTC.

Turning to this clonotype: Relative to the germline gene, one junction end is altered; a read error may explain this. The chain links TRBV11-1 to TRBJ2-4; D is ambiguous. This CDR3 region has 13 residues. Germline CDR1 reads SGHAT; CDR2 reads FQDESV (reference sequence). CDR3 amino acids: CASSTNRAAPSNF. The CDR3 region has the DNA TGTGCCAGCAGCACTAACCGGGCGGCCCCATCCAACTTC.

The CDR3 region has the DNA TGTGCCACCAGCGATACGACTATCCAAGAGACCCAGTACTTC. Translation: CATSDTTIQETQYF. The chain recombines TRBV24-1 with TRBJ2-5, with a tentative D call TRBD2 (5 bases). V gave up 7 bases and J gave up 1 base, with 12 bases separating them. Germline V gene sequence: CDR1 KGHDR, CDR2 SFDVKD. CDR3 length: 14 amino acids.

This chain connects TRBV6-2 or TRBV6-3 to TRBJ2-7, with 10 bases that match TRBD1. CDR1 is MNHEY, CDR2 SVGEGT, per germline. V lost 2 bases, J lost 7 bases, and 11 bases stayed unmatched. The CDR3 contains 16 residues. Written as DNA, the CDR3 is TGTGCCAGCAGTTACGCAGCGGGACAGGGGCCGGGTGAGCAGTACTTC. Translated: CASSYAAGQGPGEQYF.

This clonotype was seen ten or more times. This chain links TRBV11-3 with TRBJ1-6, with D hard to call. Germline CDR1 is SGHNT and CDR2 is YENEEA. The V and J ends lost 5 bases and 5 bases respectively, with 4 bases between them. The CDR3 loop spans 12 amino acids. The CDR3 loop reads CASSRDNSPLHF. CDR3 DNA sequence: TGTGCCAGCAGCCGGGATAATTCACCCCTCCACTTT.

This clonotype was detected ten times or more. The CDR3 DNA is TGTGCCAGCAGCTTGGGGGAGGGCGGATATACGCAGTATTTT. Protein product: CASSLGEGGYTQYF. The rearrangement joins TRBV7-2 to TRBJ2-3, with 7 bases identical to TRBD2. Germline CDR1 and CDR2: SGHTA and FQGNSA. V lost 3 bases and J lost 7; bases outside the gene matches: 7. This CDR3 is 14 amino acids long.

This clonotype was detected a few times. The chain is built from TRBV12-3 or TRBV12-4 and TRBJ1-4, with 8 bases identical to TRBD1. The V gene end was trimmed by 5 bases and the J gene end by 4 bases; junction bases not matched to a gene: 12. This CDR3 contains 17 residues. The CDR3 is CASSPDRTGLHNEKLFF. CDR3 sequence (DNA): TGTGCCAGCAGTCCCGACCGGACAGGGCTCCATAATGAAAAACTGTTTTTT.

This clonotype was seen many times. This chain connects TRBV6-5 to TRBJ2-7; D not resolved. CDR3 size: 16 residues. Germline V lookup: CDR1 MNHEY, CDR2 SVGAGI. Trimming took 0 bases from V and 5 from J, leaving 17 bases between them. The CDR3 bases are TGTGCCAGCAGTTACTCCTATGCAAGGCCAGGCAACGAGCAGTACGTC. It specifies CASSYSYARPGNEQYV.

This chain links TRBV19 with TRBJ1-2; 9 nucleotides align to TRBD1. There are 13 residues in the CDR3. The ends lost 8 bases at V and 8 bases at J; junction bases unmatched: 9. Germline assignment: CDR1 LNHDA and CDR2 SQIVND (reference sequence). The DNA for the CDR3 is TGTGCCAGTCGAGACAGGGGGTTGGGAGGCTACACCTTC. Its translation is CASRDRGLGGYTF.